Listed below are T cell receptor beta chains from one sample, sequenced in a study of T cells after posttransplantation cyclophosphamide. Clones were sequenced by immunoSEQ multiplex PCR, and TCRdb holds only the in-frame ones, with some missing. Reported are about 10,000 clones, none seen only once; the ten largest carry more than 25%. The source material was PBMCs, sampled after allogeneic stem cell transplant with posttransplant cyclophosphamide. The receptors originated from a female patient aged 35-55 years who received an allogeneic stem cell transplant from a related donor, was CMV-positive, and had no GVHD. Some of the T cells might come from the graft donor. Both conserved end residues are part of each CDR3.

TRBJ1-3 | TRBV12-3/TRBV12-4 | CASSPTGLSGNTIYF
TRBJ1-1 | TRBV6-6 | CASSSFRGWNTEAFF
TRBJ1-1 | TRBV5-6 | CASSLTGITRQAFF
TRBJ1-1 | TRBV29-1 | CSGLTGGNTEAFF
TRBJ1-2 | TRBV18 | CASSTDNPNYGYTF
TRBJ2-6 | TRBV7-9 | CASSLDSQSGANVLTF
TRBJ2-7 | TRBV13 | CASSFSSTGQGSYEQYF
TRBJ1-2 | TRBV5-6 | CASIDRGRVNFNYGYTF
TRBJ1-2 | TRBV5-1 | CASSSTDRAYGYTF
TRBJ2-1 | TRBV9 | CASSLQLNNEQFF
TRBJ1-5 | TRBV24-1 | CATSAGGVPFQPQHF
TRBJ1-4 | TRBV29-1 | CSVEDPRTGNEKLFF
TRBJ1-1 | TRBV10-2 | CASSESLWDRFGEAFF
TRBJ2-3 | TRBV18 | CASSPSQNRRPSTDTQYF
TRBJ1-5 | TRBV19 | CASRVRQGDQPQHF
TRBJ2-7 | TRBV11-2 | CASGTLAGPKWEQYF
TRBJ2-3 | TRBV6-2/TRBV6-3 | CASSYPRTSPDTQYF
TRBJ2-5 | TRBV10-3 | CAISGQARSQETQYF
TRBJ1-6 | TRBV6-5 | CASSRGQGVNSPLHF
TRBJ2-2 | TRBV4-1 | CASSQEKAGGTGELFF
TRBJ2-3 | TRBV7-3 | CASSLMVGDTQYF
TRBJ2-5 | TRBV7-8 | CASSSLRMEGETQYF
TRBJ1-2 | TRBV7-9 | CASSHSGRQANYGYTF
TRBJ1-6 | TRBV5-6 | CASSRDPDSSYNSPLHF
TRBJ2-1 | TRBV2 | CASSEEGVSGNEQFF
TRBJ1-5 | TRBV5-6 | CASSRWDRGPNQPQHF